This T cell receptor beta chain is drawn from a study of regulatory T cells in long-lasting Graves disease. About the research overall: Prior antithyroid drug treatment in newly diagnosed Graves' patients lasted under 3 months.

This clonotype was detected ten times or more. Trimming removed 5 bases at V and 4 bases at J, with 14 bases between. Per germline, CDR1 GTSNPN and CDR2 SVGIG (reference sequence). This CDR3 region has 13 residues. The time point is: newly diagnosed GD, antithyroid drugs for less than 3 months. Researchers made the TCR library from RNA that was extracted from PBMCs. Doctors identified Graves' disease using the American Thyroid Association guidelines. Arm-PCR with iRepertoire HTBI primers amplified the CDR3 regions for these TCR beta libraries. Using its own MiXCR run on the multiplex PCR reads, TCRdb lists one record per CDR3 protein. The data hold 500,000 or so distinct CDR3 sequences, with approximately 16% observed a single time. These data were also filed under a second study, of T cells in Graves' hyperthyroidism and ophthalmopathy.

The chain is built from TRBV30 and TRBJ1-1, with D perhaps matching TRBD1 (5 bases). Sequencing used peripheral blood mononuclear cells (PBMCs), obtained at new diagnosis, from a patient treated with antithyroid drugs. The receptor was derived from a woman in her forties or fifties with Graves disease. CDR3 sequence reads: CAWSRFGGTEAFF. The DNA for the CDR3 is TGTGCCTGGTCGAGGTTTGGGGGCACTGAAGCTTTCTTT.